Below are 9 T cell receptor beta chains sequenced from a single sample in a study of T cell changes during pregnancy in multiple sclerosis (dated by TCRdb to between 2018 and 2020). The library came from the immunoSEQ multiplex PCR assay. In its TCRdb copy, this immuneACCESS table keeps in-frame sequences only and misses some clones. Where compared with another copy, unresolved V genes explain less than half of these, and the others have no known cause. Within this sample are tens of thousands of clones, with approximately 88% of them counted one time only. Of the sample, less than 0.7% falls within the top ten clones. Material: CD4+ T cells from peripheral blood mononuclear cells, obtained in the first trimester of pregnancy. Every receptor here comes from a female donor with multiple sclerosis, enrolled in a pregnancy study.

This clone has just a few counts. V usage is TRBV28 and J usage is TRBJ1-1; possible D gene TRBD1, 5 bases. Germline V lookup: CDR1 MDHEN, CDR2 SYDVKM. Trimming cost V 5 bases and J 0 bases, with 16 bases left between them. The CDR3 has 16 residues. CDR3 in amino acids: CASSLPGLLLNTEAFF. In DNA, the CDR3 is TGTGCCAGCAGTCTCCCGGGACTCCTATTGAACACTGAAGCTTTCTTT.

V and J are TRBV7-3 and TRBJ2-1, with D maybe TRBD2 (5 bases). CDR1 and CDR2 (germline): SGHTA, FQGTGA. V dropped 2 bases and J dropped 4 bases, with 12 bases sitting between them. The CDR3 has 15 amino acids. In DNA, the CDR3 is TGTGCCAGCAGCTTATCGGCCGGGAATTACAATGAGCAGTTCTTC. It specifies CASSLSAGNYNEQFF.

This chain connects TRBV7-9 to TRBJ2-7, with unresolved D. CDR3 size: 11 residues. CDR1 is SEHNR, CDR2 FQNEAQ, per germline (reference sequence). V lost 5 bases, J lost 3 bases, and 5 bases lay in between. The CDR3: CASSRGYEQYF. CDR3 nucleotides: TGTGCCAGCAGCCGAGGCTACGAGCAGTACTTC.

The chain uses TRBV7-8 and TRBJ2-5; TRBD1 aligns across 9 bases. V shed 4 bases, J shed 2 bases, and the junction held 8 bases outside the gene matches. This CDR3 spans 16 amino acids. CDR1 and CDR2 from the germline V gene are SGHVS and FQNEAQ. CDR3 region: CASSSWTGAGQETQYF. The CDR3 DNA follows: TGTGCCAGCAGCTCCTGGACAGGGGCCGGGCAAGAGACCCAGTACTTC.

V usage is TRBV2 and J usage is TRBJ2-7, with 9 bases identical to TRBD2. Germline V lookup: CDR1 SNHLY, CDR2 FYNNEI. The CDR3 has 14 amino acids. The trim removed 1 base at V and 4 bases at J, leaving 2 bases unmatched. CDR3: CASSEGREGYEQYF. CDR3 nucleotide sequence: TGTGCCAGCAGTGAAGGGCGGGAGGGGTACGAGCAGTACTTC.

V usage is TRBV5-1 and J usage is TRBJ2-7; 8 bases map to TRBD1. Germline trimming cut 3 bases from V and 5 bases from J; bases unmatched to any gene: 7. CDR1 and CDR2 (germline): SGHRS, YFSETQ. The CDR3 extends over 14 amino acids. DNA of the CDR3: TGCGCCAGCAGCTCGGACAGGGTTAGCGACGAGCAGTACTTC. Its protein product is CASSSDRVSDEQYF.

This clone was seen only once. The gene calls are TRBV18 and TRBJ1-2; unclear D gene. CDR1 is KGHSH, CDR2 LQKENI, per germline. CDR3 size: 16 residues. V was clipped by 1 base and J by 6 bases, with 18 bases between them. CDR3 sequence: CASSPRVGNWEDGYTF. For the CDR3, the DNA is TGTGCCAGCTCACCACGAGTTGGGAATTGGGAGGATGGCTACACCTTC. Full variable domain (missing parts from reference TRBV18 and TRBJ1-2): NAGVMQNPRHLVRRRGQEARLRCSPMKGHSHVYWYRQLPEEGLKFMVYLQKENIIDESGMPKERFSAEFPKEGPSILRIQQVVRGDSAAYFCASSPRVGNWEDGYTFGSGTRLTVV.

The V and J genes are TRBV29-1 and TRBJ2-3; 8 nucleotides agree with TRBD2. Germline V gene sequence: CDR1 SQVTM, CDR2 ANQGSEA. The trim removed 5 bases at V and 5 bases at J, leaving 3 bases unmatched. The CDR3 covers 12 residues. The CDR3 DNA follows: TGCAGCGTTTTCCTAGCGGGAGATACGCAGTATTTT. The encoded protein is CSVFLAGDTQYF.

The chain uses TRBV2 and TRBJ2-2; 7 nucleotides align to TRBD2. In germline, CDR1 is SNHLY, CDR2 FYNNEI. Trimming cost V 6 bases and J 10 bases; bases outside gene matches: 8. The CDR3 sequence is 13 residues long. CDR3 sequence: CASRRAGSVELFF. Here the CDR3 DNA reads TGTGCCAGCAGGCGAGCGGGAAGTGTGGAGCTGTTTTTT.